The source of this T cell receptor (beta chain) is a study of CD8 T cells in Susac syndrome. Study details: Intravenous immunoglobulin alone or corticosteroids were being given to patients with Susac syndrome at blood draw, unless they were therapy-naive.

Study-level points and caveats: Expansion of clones was not seen in the CD4+ T cell repertoires of Susac syndrome.

Trimming cost V 1 base and J 7 bases, with 8 bases left between them. The CDR3 is 14 amino acids. Germline CDR1 is SGHVS and CDR2 is FQNEAQ. Reverse transcription of roughly 0.5 to 1 ug RNA was carried out with random hexamers. By means of immunoSEQ multiplex PCR, TCR beta CDR3 spanning 54 Vbeta and 13 Jbeta underwent amplification. TCRdb reprocessed the immunoSEQ multiplex PCR reads with MiXCR, giving one entry per CDR3 protein. The data hold more than 150,000 distinct CDR3 sequences, with 85% to 95% observed a single time. Points on this clonotype: Its matching antigen is unknown.

This clonotype was obtained from a human donor with Susac syndrome. V is TRBV7-8 and J is TRBJ1-6; D remains unclear. Sample: CD4+ T cells from PBMCs. The CDR3 spells CASSLEIGNSPLHF. The CDR3 DNA reads as TGTGCCAGCAGCTTAGAGATCGGAAATTCACCCCTCCACTTT. The complete variable domain, with remaining parts taken from reference TRBV7-8 and TRBJ1-6, reads GAGVSQSPRYKVAKRGQDVALRCDPISGHVSLFWYQQALGQGPEFLTYFQNEAQLDKSGLPSDRFFAERPEGSVSTLKIQRTQQEDSAVYLCASSLEIGNSPLHFGNGTRLTVT.